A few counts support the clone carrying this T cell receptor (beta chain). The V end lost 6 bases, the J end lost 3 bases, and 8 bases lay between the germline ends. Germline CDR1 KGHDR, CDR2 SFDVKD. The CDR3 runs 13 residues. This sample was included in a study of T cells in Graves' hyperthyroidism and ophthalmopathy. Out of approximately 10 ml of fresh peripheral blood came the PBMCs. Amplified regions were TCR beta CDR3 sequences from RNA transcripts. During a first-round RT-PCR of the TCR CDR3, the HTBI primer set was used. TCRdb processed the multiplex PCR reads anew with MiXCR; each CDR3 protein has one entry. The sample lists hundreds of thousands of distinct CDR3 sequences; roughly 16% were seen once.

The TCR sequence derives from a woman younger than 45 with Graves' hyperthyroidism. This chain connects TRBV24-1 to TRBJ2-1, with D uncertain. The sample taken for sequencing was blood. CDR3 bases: TGTGCCACCAGTAGCGTCTACTACAATGAGCAGTTCTTC. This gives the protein CATSSVYYNEQFF.